This T cell receptor beta chain was sequenced for a study of blood T cell repertoires in COVID-19. Background on the study: Sites across the United States, Italy and Spain contributed samples from acute and convalescent COVID-19. T cells, B-cell-depleted T cells, or PBMCs provided the cDNA or gDNA that served as material.

CDR1 and CDR2 (germline): MNHNS, SASEGT. The CDR3 totals 16 residues. The V end was cut by 4 bases, the J end by 1 base, with 13 bases between. Study processing details: Amplified reference gene primers provided the basis for estimating nucleated cell counts. Measured with immunoSEQ multiplex PCR; TCRdb has only the in-frame clones, and not every one. The V and J calls and clone size come from that table; D and trimming were worked out from the DNA. Here the sample spans some 240,000 clones, approximately 82% being singletons. What was sequenced was peripheral blood. The TCR originated in a woman in her thirties or forties who had recovered from COVID-19. This rearrangement joins TRBV6-1 to TRBJ2-2; D might be TRBD1 (5 bases). The CDR3 protein is CASSVYRTQNTGELFF. CDR3 nucleotide sequence: TGTGCCAGCAGTGTATACAGGACCCAGAACACCGGGGAGCTGTTTTTT.